Listed here are 24 T cell receptor beta chains from one sample, sequenced in a study of graft-versus-host responses after intestinal transplantation. Method: immunoSEQ multiplex PCR; TCRdb's copy keeps in-frame clones and lacks some. The repertoire has roughly 100,000 clones, 91% of them found once; the top ten carry 0.18%. What these receptors recognize is not known. The sequencing used unstimulated CD4+ T cells sorted from spleen or lymph node cells, collected before transplant. All receptors come from a human donor who was the organ donor for an intestinal transplant.

V is TRBV19 and J is TRBJ2-7, with 8 positions matching TRBD1. V lost 3 bases, J lost 3 bases, and 4 bases stayed unmatched. This CDR3 comprises 14 residues. Germline CDR1 LNHDA, CDR2 SQIVND (reference sequence). In DNA, the CDR3 is TGTGCCAGTAGTATCGGGACAGGCTACTACGAGCAGTACTTC. The encoded protein is CASSIGTGYYEQYF.

This clone was detected only once. The J gene is TRBJ1-1, the V gene TRBV5-1; 9 nucleotides align to TRBD1. The CDR3 totals 14 residues. After removal of 4 bases from V and 2 bases from J, the junction contained 3 bases not matched to a gene. Germline V lookup: CDR1 SGHRS, CDR2 YFSETQ. DNA for the CDR3: TGCGCCAGCAGCCGGGACAGGGTTAACACTGAAGCTTTCTTT. Translation gives CASSRDRVNTEAFF.

The chain has TRBV7-9 and TRBJ2-5, with D possibly being TRBD2 (6 bases). Germline CDR1 SEHNR, CDR2 FQNEAQ (reference sequence). The V end was cut by 0 bases, the J end by 9 bases, with 23 bases between. The CDR3 totals 17 residues. The CDR3 loop reads CASSLATPRRVWAAQYF. The CDR3 DNA follows: TGTGCCAGCAGCTTAGCCACCCCCCGGAGGGTGTGGGCGGCCCAGTACTTC. Variable domain in full (rest from reference TRBV7-9 and TRBJ2-5): DTGVSQNPRHKITKRGQNVTFRCDPISEHNRLYWYRQTLGQGPEFLTYFQNEAQLEKSRLLSDRFSAERPKGSFSTLEIQRTEQGDSAMYLCASSLATPRRVWAAQYFGPGTRLLVL.

This chain uses TRBV11-1 with TRBJ1-2; D not resolved. The CDR3 loop spans 15 amino acids. Looked up from germline, CDR1 is SGHAT and CDR2 is FQDESV (reference sequence). Trimming removed 2 bases at V and 6 bases at J, with 16 bases between. In DNA, the CDR3 is TGTGCCAGCAGCTTATCTAGTATTATCCCGGATGGCTACACCTTC. It encodes CASSLSSIIPDGYTF.

This chain connects TRBV14 to TRBJ2-2, with 8 bases lining up with TRBD1. The trim removed 4 bases at V and 4 bases at J, leaving 8 bases unmatched. The CDR3 is made up of 16 amino acids. The germline CDR1 and CDR2 sequences are SGHDN and FVKESK. In nucleotides, the CDR3 is TGTGCCAGCAGCCCTCAGGGGGCAACTATCACCGGGGAGCTGTTTTTT. This gives the protein CASSPQGATITGELFF.

The chain is built from TRBV6-5 and TRBJ2-7, with 8 bases lining up with TRBD1. The J segment lost 5 bases and the V segment lost 5 bases, leaving 11 bases of the junction unmatched. The germline CDR1 and CDR2 sequences are MNHEY and SVGAGI. This CDR3 is built from 15 residues. The CDR3 DNA reads TGTGCCAGCAGTAGATTGATACAGGGGGGCCACGAGCAGTACTTC. Translating gives CASSRLIQGGHEQYF.

V usage is TRBV10-3 and J usage is TRBJ2-5; 9 nucleotides line up with TRBD1. The J call may be incorrect, as the DNA end agrees better with TRBJ2-7. CDR1 and CDR2 from the germline V gene are ENHRY and SYGVKD. CDR3 length: 13 amino acids. The CDR3: CAIKGQGTYEQYF. The CDR3 bases are TGTGCCATCAAGGGACAGGGAACTTACGAGCAGTACTTC.

This rearrangement joins TRBV4-3 to TRBJ2-7, with a tentative D call TRBD2 (5 bases). This CDR3 has 15 amino acids. Looked up from germline, CDR1 is LGHNA and CDR2 is YSLEER. V lost 1 base and J lost 1, with 11 bases in between. The CDR3 protein is CASSQGGSGSYEQYF. The CDR3 DNA reads TGCGCCAGCAGCCAAGGAGGGTCGGGATCCTACGAGCAGTACTTC.

This clone was seen a handful of times. Other DNA sequences of this sample code for an identical CDR3. This sequence joins TRBV7-2 and TRBJ2-5; TRBD2 aligns across 7 bases. The CDR3 length is 15 residues. Germline V lookup: CDR1 SGHTA, CDR2 FQGNSA. V trimming: 1 base; J trimming: 1 base; junction bases outside the gene matches: 3. CDR3 sequence reads: CASSLGSGVQETQYF. The CDR3 DNA follows: TGTGCCAGCAGCTTAGGCAGCGGGGTCCAAGAGACCCAGTACTTC.

The rearrangement joins TRBV19 to TRBJ2-5; 8 bases match TRBD1. V trimming: 1 base; J trimming: 5 bases; junction bases outside the gene matches: 6. This CDR3 has 15 amino acids. Germline lookup yields CDR1 LNHDA and CDR2 SQIVND (reference sequence). The CDR3 coding sequence is TGTGCCAGTAGTATAGTCCAGGGGGCTCGGGAGACCCAGTACTTC. Encoded protein: CASSIVQGARETQYF.

This clone has only one observation. This chain links TRBV4-3 with TRBJ2-5; 10 bases match TRBD2. V lost 0 bases and J lost 3; bases outside the gene matches: 1. CDR1 and CDR2 from the germline V gene are LGHNA and YSLEER. This CDR3 is built from 15 residues. DNA for the CDR3: TGCGCCAGCAGCCAAGAGGGGACTAGCGAAGAGACCCAGTACTTC. The encoded protein is CASSQEGTSEETQYF.

This clone has a single count. The gene calls are TRBV6-1 and TRBJ2-3, with TRBD2 as a possible D gene (6 bases). The CDR3 spans 17 residues. Per germline, CDR1 MNHNS and CDR2 SASEGT. V shed 0 bases and J shed 6 bases, with 19 bases lying between them. As DNA, the CDR3 is TGTGCCAGCAGTGAAGCTCCGATGGGGGGACTCCGGGATACGCAGTATTTT. It yields the protein CASSEAPMGGLRDTQYF.

V and J are TRBV4-2 and TRBJ1-2, with TRBD1 matching over 7 bases. CDR3 length equals 15 residues. The trim removed 5 bases at V and 3 bases at J, leaving 9 bases unmatched. Germline CDR1 and CDR2: LGHNA and YNFKEQ. The CDR3 region has the DNA TGTGCCAGCAGCGTTAACAGGGGCCCTGACTATGGCTACACCTTC. This translates into CASSVNRGPDYGYTF.

The gene calls are TRBV7-2 and TRBJ1-5; TRBD1 matches 7 bases. J was trimmed by 2 bases and V by 1 base; bases with no gene match: 2. CDR1 and CDR2 (germline): SGHTA, FQGNSA. The CDR3 length is 15 residues. In DNA form, the CDR3 reads TGTGCCAGCAGCTTAGGAGGGACAGGCAATCAGCCCCAGCATTTT. Protein: CASSLGGTGNQPQHF.

The gene calls are TRBV25-1 and TRBJ1-6; 7 bases fit TRBD1. V lost 2 bases, J lost 9 bases, and 1 base stayed unmatched. Germline-derived CDR1 and CDR2 are MGHDK and SYGVNS. The CDR3 is made up of 13 amino acids. CDR3 amino acids: CASSERQGSPLHF. CDR3 coding DNA: TGTGCCAGCAGTGAAAGACAGGGTTCACCCCTCCACTTT.

The CDR3 DNA follows: TGTGCCAGTAGTCTGGGACAGGGGAAAGAGACCCAGTACTTC. The encoded protein is CASSLGQGKETQYF. V gene TRBV19 combines with J gene TRBJ2-5, with 10 bases fitting TRBD1. Germline V gives CDR1 LNHDA, CDR2 SQIVND (reference sequence). The V and J ends lost 5 bases and 3 bases, in that order; junction bases with no gene match: 3. There are 14 residues in the CDR3.

Remarks on this clone: Other DNA sequences in this sample translate to the same CDR3. This rearrangement joins TRBV4-3 to TRBJ1-6; maybe TRBD1 (5 bases). The CDR3 consists of 13 residues. In germline, CDR1 is LGHNA, CDR2 YSLEER. The V end lost 0 bases, the J end lost 9 bases, and 6 bases lay between the germline ends. CDR3 nucleotides: TGCGCCAGCAGCCAAGACCAGGGTTCACCCCTCCACTTT. It yields the protein CASSQDQGSPLHF.

This rearrangement joins TRBV4-2 to TRBJ2-3, with 7 bases identical to TRBD2. The CDR3 extends over 15 amino acids. Germline-derived CDR1 and CDR2 are LGHNA and YNFKEQ. V lost 2 bases and J lost 2; bases outside the gene matches: 4. The CDR3 coding sequence is TGTGCCAGCAGCCAATCGGGACTAATCACAGATACGCAGTATTTT. Translated: CASSQSGLITDTQYF.

V usage is TRBV18 and J usage is TRBJ2-7, with D possibly TRBD1 on 5 matching bases. CDR1 is KGHSH, CDR2 LQKENI, per germline. The V end lost 2 bases, the J end lost 3 bases, and 11 bases lay between the germline ends. The CDR3 is made up of 14 amino acids. CDR3 sequence (DNA): TGTGCCAGCTCACCAGGGGCTCCTAACTACGAGCAGTACTTC. Its translation is CASSPGAPNYEQYF.

This chain joins TRBV25-1 and TRBJ2-3, with TRBD2 identical over 7 bases. Trimming took 3 bases from V and 6 from J; bases not matched to a gene: 15. Germline V lookup: CDR1 MGHDK, CDR2 SYGVNS. CDR3 size: 17 residues. CDR3 in DNA: TGTGCCAGCAGTGACCCCCTACGGGGGGTCAAAGTCGATACGCAGTATTTT. Residues: CASSDPLRGVKVDTQYF.

The J gene is TRBJ2-4, the V gene TRBV5-6; no firm D call. The CDR3 covers 14 residues. Germline values: CDR1 SGHDT, CDR2 YYEEEE. The V gene lost 3 bases and the J gene lost 6 bases, with 13 bases spanning the gap. The CDR3 reads CASSWMEYVNIQYF. The DNA for the CDR3 is TGTGCCAGCAGCTGGATGGAGTATGTAAACATTCAGTACTTC.

The CDR3 loop is CASSERWLNTGELFF. CDR3 DNA: TGTGCCAGCAGCGAGCGCTGGCTGAACACCGGGGAGCTGTTTTTT. The chain combines TRBV9 with TRBJ2-2; D remains unclear. V shed 3 bases and J shed 1 base, with 10 bases lying between them. CDR1 and CDR2 from the germline V gene are SGDLS and YYNGEE. CDR3 length: 15 residues.

This chain joins TRBV11-2 and TRBJ2-3, with 7 bases that match TRBD1. With V trimmed by 6 bases and J by 4 bases, 10 bases remained unmatched. This CDR3 region has 15 residues. Looked up from germline, CDR1 is SGHAT and CDR2 is FQNNGV. CDR3 residues: CASSSLRGRADTQYF. In DNA, the CDR3 is TGTGCCAGCAGTTCGTTGAGGGGGCGGGCAGATACGCAGTATTTT.

The chain recombines TRBV7-2 with TRBJ1-3; 7 positions match TRBD1. This CDR3 has 16 residues. Germline CDR1 reads SGHTA; CDR2 reads FQGNSA. V was pared by 4 bases and J by 2 bases, with 8 bases of the junction left unmatched. The CDR3 region has the DNA TGTGCCAGCAGCTCCCAAACAGGGGTCCCTGGAAACACCATATATTTT. Its protein is CASSSQTGVPGNTIYF.